Listed below are T cell receptor beta chains from one sample, sequenced in a study of blood T cell repertoires in COVID-19. Sequencing was performed with immunoSEQ multiplex PCR; in TCRdb, only in-frame clones are kept and a portion is missing. The data hold 100,000 to 120,000 clones, with 88% observed a single time. Sequenced: peripheral blood. The receptors were sampled from a woman aged 50 to 60 with acute or convalescent COVID-19. The CDR3 runs from the conserved cysteine through the conserved F or W. The order of the fields is D gene, clone size, J gene, V gene, CDR3 protein, CDR3 DNA. D genes are given only for firm matches. Part of the rows lack a size; the others show once, few, many or a class for expanded clones.

>NA|NA|TRBJ1-2|TRBV6-5
CASSYSGQGHGYTF
TGTGCCAGCAGTTACTCGGGGCAGGGGCATGGCTACACCTTC
>TRBD2|NA|TRBJ2-7|TRBV19
CASSMRAGEEQYF
TGTGCCAGTAGTATGAGGGCGGGAGAGGAGCAGTACTTC
>NA|NA|TRBJ2-3|TRBV19
CASKQDATSTDTQYF
TGTGCCAGTAAACAGGACGCAACTAGCACAGATACGCAGTATTTT
>NA|NA|TRBJ2-1|TRBV27
CASSLWGLDNEQFF
TGTGCCAGCAGTTTATGGGGACTCGACAATGAGCAGTTCTTC
>NA|NA|TRBJ1-5|TRBV14
CASSQADGNQTYPAHQPQHF
TGTGCCAGCAGCCAAGCAGATGGAAATCAGACTTATCCGGCACATCAGCCCCAGCATTTT
>TRBD2|NA|TRBJ2-1|TRBV18
CASSRQSGSLYNEQFF
TGTGCCAGCTCACGCCAAAGCGGGAGCCTCTACAATGAGCAGTTCTTC
>NA|once|TRBJ1-1|TRBV6-6
CASSYSNEWTEAFF
TGTGCCAGCAGTTACTCGAATGAGTGGACTGAAGCTTTCTTT
>NA|NA|TRBJ1-6|TRBV2
CASILTVGSYNSPLHF
TGTGCCAGCATCCTCACGGTTGGCTCCTATAATTCACCCCTCCACTTT
>NA|NA|TRBJ2-1|TRBV18
CASSPPSLGSDEQFF
TGTGCCAGCTCCCCTCCTTCCCTCGGGAGTGACGAGCAGTTCTTC
>NA|NA|TRBJ2-5|TRBV14
CASSQIDRQETQYF
TGTGCCAGCAGCCAAATCGACAGGCAAGAGACCCAGTACTTC
>TRBD1|NA|TRBJ2-7|TRBV28
CASSFQGDIYEQYF
TGTGCCAGCAGTTTTCAGGGGGATATCTACGAGCAGTACTTC
>NA|once|TRBJ2-7|TRBV2
CASSTDATYEQYF
TGTGCCAGCAGTACAGACGCTACCTACGAGCAGTACTTC
>NA|NA|TRBJ2-2|TRBV20-1
CSASVTGGRSAGELFF
TGCAGTGCTAGTGTCACTGGAGGGAGGTCGGCCGGGGAGCTGTTTTTT
>TRBD1|NA|TRBJ2-7|TRBV5-1
CASSEAGTASYEQYF
TGCGCCAGCAGCGAGGCCGGGACAGCTTCCTACGAGCAGTACTTC
>TRBD2|NA|TRBJ2-1|TRBV28
CASSLKSRLAGEQFF
TGTGCCAGCAGTTTGAAATCGAGACTAGCGGGAGAGCAGTTCTTC
>NA|NA|TRBJ2-1|TRBV7-2
CASSLAGGGGFNEQFF
TGTGCCAGCAGCTTAGCGGGGGGAGGAGGGTTCAATGAGCAGTTCTTC
>TRBD1|NA|TRBJ1-1|TRBV2
CAKHRGLMNTEAFF
TGTGCCAAACACAGGGGGCTCATGAACACTGAAGCTTTCTTT
>NA|NA|TRBJ2-7|TRBV18
CASSPGGAIHYEQYF
TGTGCCAGCTCACCCGGCGGAGCGATACATTACGAGCAGTACTTC
>TRBD2|NA|TRBJ2-1|TRBV18
CASSPPGLAEGYNEQFF
TGTGCCAGCTCACCACCGGGACTAGCGGAAGGCTACAATGAGCAGTTCTTC
>TRBD2|NA|TRBJ2-7|TRBV24-1
CATGLAGGREQYF
TGTGCCACCGGACTAGCGGGAGGGCGGGAGCAGTACTTC
>NA|NA|TRBJ2-7|TRBV29-1
CSVRQSSYEQYF
TGCAGCGTCAGACAGAGCTCCTACGAGCAGTACTTC
>NA|NA|TRBJ2-3|TRBV11-2
CASRFVVGAPGGDTQYF
TGTGCCAGCAGATTTGTCGTAGGGGCCCCCGGGGGAGATACGCAGTATTTT
>TRBD2|NA|TRBJ2-5|TRBV4-1
CASSQDPQRGAPGETQYF
TGCGCCAGCAGCCAAGATCCCCAGCGGGGGGCCCCCGGAGAGACCCAGTACTTC
>NA|NA|TRBJ2-7|TRBV6-5
CASSSDWPTYEQYF
TGTGCCAGCAGCTCGGACTGGCCGACCTACGAGCAGTACTTC
>NA|NA|TRBJ2-7|TRBV13
CASSPRDSTYEQYF
TGTGCCAGCAGTCCCCGGGACTCGACCTACGAGCAGTACTTC
>NA|NA|TRBJ1-5|TRBV28
CASSHSGRDEPQHF
TGTGCCAGCAGTCACTCGGGGAGGGATGAGCCCCAGCATTTT
>TRBD2|NA|TRBJ2-7|TRBV6-6
CASSSPSSGRPYEQYF
TGTGCCAGCAGTTCCCCGAGCAGCGGGAGGCCCTACGAGCAGTACTTC
>TRBD2|few|TRBJ2-1|TRBV7-2
CASSLELAAQFF
TGTGCCAGCAGCTTAGAACTAGCGGCGCAGTTCTTC
>NA|NA|TRBJ1-2|TRBV7-2
CASSPLSQHGYTF
TGTGCCAGCAGCCCACTAAGCCAGCATGGCTACACCTTC
>NA|NA|TRBJ2-7|TRBV28
CASSPVRRRSYEQYF
TGTGCCAGCAGCCCTGTAAGGAGACGCTCCTACGAGCAGTACTTC
>TRBD2|NA|TRBJ2-2|TRBV2
CASSGTSRGSELFF
TGTGCCAGCAGCGGGACTAGCCGGGGTTCAGAGCTGTTTTTT
>TRBD2|NA|TRBJ2-7|TRBV2
CASSEGLAGTYEQYF
TGTGCCAGCAGTGAGGGGCTAGCGGGCACCTACGAGCAGTACTTC
>NA|NA|TRBJ1-4|TRBV27
CASSLGGVNEKLFF
TGTGCCAGCAGTTTGGGGGGGGTTAATGAAAAACTGTTTTTT
>TRBD1|NA|TRBJ2-6|TRBV18
CASSRTGGGSGANVLTF
TGTGCCAGCTCCCGGACAGGGGGCGGCTCTGGGGCCAACGTCCTGACTTTC
>NA|NA|TRBJ1-2|TRBV28
CASSLGSRAYGYTF
TGTGCCAGCAGTTTGGGGAGTCGGGCCTATGGCTACACCTTC
>NA|NA|TRBJ2-5|TRBV12-3/TRBV12-4
CASSPYREETQYF
TGTGCCAGCAGTCCGTACAGGGAAGAGACCCAGTACTTC
>NA|NA|TRBJ2-7|TRBV13
CASSSFGGEQYF
TGTGCCAGCAGTTCATTCGGGGGCGAGCAGTACTTC
>NA|NA|TRBJ2-7|TRBV18
CASSPPGTLNDYEQYF
TGTGCCAGCTCACCCCCCGGGACTCTGAACGACTACGAGCAGTACTTC
>TRBD1|NA|TRBJ2-1|TRBV6-2/TRBV6-3
CASSTEGGGFYNEQFF
TGTGCCAGCAGCACTGAAGGGGGCGGCTTTTACAATGAGCAGTTCTTC
>NA|NA|TRBJ1-4|TRBV18
CASSPGGLGEKLFF
TGTGCCAGCTCACCAGGGGGCTTAGGCGAAAAACTGTTTTTT
>TRBD2|NA|TRBJ2-5|TRBV7-9
CASSLPPGTRSETQYF
TGTGCCAGCAGTCTTCCCCCCGGGACTAGGTCTGAGACCCAGTACTTC
>NA|NA|TRBJ2-5|TRBV11-1
CASSSDRILGETQYF
TGTGCCAGCAGCTCAGACAGAATCCTAGGGGAGACCCAGTACTTC
>NA|NA|TRBJ2-5|TRBV5-4
CASSLLTKTQYF
TGTGCCAGCAGCTTGTTAACAAAGACCCAGTACTTC
>TRBD1|NA|TRBJ1-1|TRBV30
CAWSVPGTAGKAFF
TGTGCCTGGAGTGTCCCCGGGACAGCTGGTAAAGCTTTCTTT
>NA|NA|TRBJ1-5|TRBV24-1
CATSDGAGPNQPQHF
TGTGCCACCAGTGATGGGGCCGGGCCCAATCAGCCCCAGCATTTT
>TRBD2|NA|TRBJ2-2|TRBV7-6
CASSVLAGVTGELFF
TGTGCCAGCAGCGTACTAGCGGGAGTTACCGGGGAGCTGTTTTTT
>NA|NA|TRBJ1-5|TRBV6-1
CASSEALQYNQPQHF
TGTGCCAGCAGTGAAGCTTTACAGTATAATCAGCCCCAGCATTTT
>NA|NA|TRBJ2-1|TRBV11-2
CASSPHGYNEQFF
TGTGCCAGCAGCCCCCACGGGTACAATGAGCAGTTCTTC
>TRBD1|NA|TRBJ1-1|TRBV10-3
CAISAAPGGQGSEAFF
TGTGCCATCAGTGCTGCCCCCGGGGGACAGGGATCTGAAGCTTTCTTT
>NA|once|TRBJ2-7|TRBV7-8
CASSLRGSDYEQYF
TGTGCCAGCAGCTTGAGAGGAAGCGACTACGAGCAGTACTTC
>TRBD2|NA|TRBJ2-5|TRBV9
CASSVAVTSAQETQYF
TGTGCCAGCAGCGTAGCGGTGACTAGCGCTCAAGAGACCCAGTACTTC
>TRBD2|NA|TRBJ2-7|TRBV7-2
CASSLAGTSGTYEQYF
TGTGCCAGCAGCTTAGCCGGGACTAGCGGGACTTACGAGCAGTACTTC
>NA|NA|TRBJ2-1|TRBV3-1/TRBV3-2
CASSQGRLTKQFF
TGTGCCAGCAGCCAAGGTCGACTCACCAAGCAGTTCTTC